Presented here are 11 T cell receptor beta chains from one specimen sequenced in a study of long-term antiretroviral therapy in people with HIV. Samples were assayed with immunoSEQ v3.0 at survey level. Assay: immunoSEQ multiplex PCR; the TCRdb copy retains only in-frame clones and omits some. There are 25,000 or so clones in the sample; about 93% occur only once, and 10% to 13% lies in the top ten. This specimen was unsorted PBMCs, taken 6.2 years after starting antiretroviral therapy. Receptors were obtained from a man aged 35 to 55 with HIV.

The gene calls are TRBV10-2 and TRBJ1-6; 7 bases map to TRBD1. Germline assignment: CDR1 WSHSY and CDR2 SAAADI. Trimming at V came to 2 bases and at J to 6 bases, leaving 4 bases not matched to a gene. The CDR3 is 15 residues long. The CDR3 DNA follows: TGCGCCAGCAGTGAGGCCGGGACAGCTAATTCACCCCTCCACTTT. Encoded protein: CASSEAGTANSPLHF.

The table lists this clone with a count of one. The chain combines TRBV7-9 with TRBJ2-3; the match to TRBD1 covers 7 bases. The trim removed 4 bases at V and 0 bases at J, leaving 7 bases unmatched. Germline CDR1 SEHNR, CDR2 FQNEAQ (reference sequence). This CDR3 has 16 residues. Written as DNA, the CDR3 is TGTGCCAGCAGCTCTCTTTGGACAGGAAGCACAGATACGCAGTATTTT. It codes for CASSSLWTGSTDTQYF.

The chain uses TRBV29-1 and TRBJ1-2, with D hard to call. Germline values: CDR1 SQVTM, CDR2 ANQGSEA. The CDR3 spans 14 residues. The germline V and J ends were trimmed by 6 bases and 2 bases, with 16 bases remaining between them. DNA for the CDR3: TGCAGCGTGCCTGACGGCTGGGCGAACTATGGCTACACCTTC. Translated, it gives CSVPDGWANYGYTF.

The V and J genes are TRBV6-5 and TRBJ2-3; weak D call: TRBD1 (5 bases). CDR3 length: 11 residues. V was trimmed by 6 bases and J by 5 bases, leaving 6 bases between them. Germline CDR1 is MNHEY and CDR2 is SVGAGI. The CDR3 bases are TGTGCCAGCAGCCAGGGAGATACGCAGTATTTT. Translated, it gives CASSQGDTQYF.

This chain uses TRBV5-6 with TRBJ2-1, with D hard to call. The V end was cut by 3 bases, the J end by 2 bases, with 9 bases between. Germline CDR1 SGHDT, CDR2 YYEEEE. This CDR3 contains 14 residues. DNA for the CDR3: TGTGCCAGCAGCTGGTCCGGCCCCTACAATGAGCAGTTCTTC. Amino acids: CASSWSGPYNEQFF.

V and J are TRBV4-2 and TRBJ2-1; 8 positions agree with TRBD2. CDR3 length: 16 residues. V lost 1 base and J lost 0; bases outside the gene matches: 2. The germline V gene has CDR1 LGHNA and CDR2 YNFKEQ. The CDR3 protein is CASSQVAGSSYNEQFF. The CDR3 DNA reads as TGTGCCAGCAGCCAAGTAGCGGGATCCTCCTACAATGAGCAGTTCTTC.

The rearrangement uses TRBV28 and TRBJ2-7; 8 nucleotides align to TRBD1. The CDR3 consists of 13 residues. Germline loops: CDR1 MDHEN, CDR2 SYDVKM. The ends lost 4 bases at V and 4 bases at J; junction bases unmatched: 3. CDR3 protein: CASSSGGPYEQYF. The CDR3 bases are TGTGCCAGCAGTTCAGGGGGCCCGTACGAGCAGTACTTC.

The CDR3 loop reads CASSFRDLIRETQYF. As DNA, the CDR3 is TGCGCCAGCAGCTTCCGGGACCTCATACGAGAGACCCAGTACTTC. The V gene is TRBV5-1, the J gene TRBJ2-5, with D perhaps assigned TRBD1 or TRBD2 (5 bases each). The length of the CDR3 is 15 residues. Germline CDR1 reads SGHRS; CDR2 reads YFSETQ. V dropped 2 bases and J dropped 4 bases, with 15 bases sitting between them.

CDR3: CASSLGTNSNQPQHF. CDR3 bases: TGTGCCAGCAGTTTAGGTACAAATAGCAATCAGCCCCAGCATTTT. This chain connects TRBV28 to TRBJ1-5; D not resolved. Per the germline V gene, CDR1 is MDHEN and CDR2 is SYDVKM. The CDR3 is 15 amino acids. Trimming stripped 2 bases from V and 0 bases from J, with 8 bases between.

This rearrangement joins TRBV19 to TRBJ2-3; either TRBD1 or TRBD2 may fit D (5 bases each). Germline V gene lookup returns CDR1 LNHDA and CDR2 SQIVND (reference sequence). The CDR3 sequence is 17 residues long. Trimming pared 8 bases from V and 4 bases from J, leaving 25 bases between. CDR3 loop: CASAKTGTSAPPDTQYF. CDR3 nucleotide sequence: TGTGCCAGTGCGAAGACCGGGACCTCAGCCCCCCCAGATACGCAGTATTTT.

This chain uses TRBV5-1 with TRBJ1-1; perhaps TRBD1 as D (5 bases). With 5 bases removed from V and 4 bases from J, the gap between germline ends came to 12 bases. The CDR3 is made up of 13 amino acids. Germline V gene lookup returns CDR1 SGHRS and CDR2 YFSETQ. The CDR3 spells CASREGAVTEAFF. In DNA form, the CDR3 reads TGCGCCAGCAGAGAAGGGGCGGTCACTGAAGCTTTCTTT.